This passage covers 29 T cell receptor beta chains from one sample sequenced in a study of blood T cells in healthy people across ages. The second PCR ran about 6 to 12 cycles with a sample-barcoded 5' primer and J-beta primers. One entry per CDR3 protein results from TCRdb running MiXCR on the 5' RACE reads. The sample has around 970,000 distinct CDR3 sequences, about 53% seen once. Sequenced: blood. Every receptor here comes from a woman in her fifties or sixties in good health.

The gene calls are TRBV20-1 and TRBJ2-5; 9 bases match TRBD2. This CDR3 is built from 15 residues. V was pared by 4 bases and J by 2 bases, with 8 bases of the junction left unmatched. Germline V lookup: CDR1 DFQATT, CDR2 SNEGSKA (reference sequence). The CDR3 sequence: CSAKDETSGQETQYF. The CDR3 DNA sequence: TGCAGTGCTAAGGACGAGACTAGCGGACAAGAGACCCAGTACTTC.

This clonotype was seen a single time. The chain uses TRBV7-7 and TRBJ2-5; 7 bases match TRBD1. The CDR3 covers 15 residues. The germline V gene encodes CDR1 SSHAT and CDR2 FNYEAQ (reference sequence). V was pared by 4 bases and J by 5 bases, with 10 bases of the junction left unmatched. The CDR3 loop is CASSYMTGLGETQYF. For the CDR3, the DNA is TGTGCCAGCAGCTATATGACAGGGTTGGGGGAGACCCAGTACTTC.

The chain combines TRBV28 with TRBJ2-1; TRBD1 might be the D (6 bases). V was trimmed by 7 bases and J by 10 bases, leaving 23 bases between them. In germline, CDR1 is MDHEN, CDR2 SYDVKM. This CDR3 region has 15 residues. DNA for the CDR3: TGTGCCAGCACGACCCGAGGACAGACAAATGGGGAGCAGTTCTTC. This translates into CASTTRGQTNGEQFF.

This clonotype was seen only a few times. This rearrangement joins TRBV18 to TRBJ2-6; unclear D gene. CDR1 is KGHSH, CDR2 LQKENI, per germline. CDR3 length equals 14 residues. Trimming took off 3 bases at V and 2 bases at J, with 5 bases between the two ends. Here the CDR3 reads CASSPVAGANVLTF. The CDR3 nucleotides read TGTGCCAGCTCACCTGTAGCTGGGGCCAACGTCCTGACTTTC.

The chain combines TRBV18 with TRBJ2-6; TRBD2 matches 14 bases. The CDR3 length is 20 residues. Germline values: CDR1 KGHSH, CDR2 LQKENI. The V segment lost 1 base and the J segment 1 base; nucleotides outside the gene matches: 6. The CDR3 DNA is TGTGCCAGCTCACCACGTCCGACTAGCGGGAGGGGGTCTGGGGCCAACGTCCTGACTTTC. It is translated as CASSPRPTSGRGSGANVLTF.

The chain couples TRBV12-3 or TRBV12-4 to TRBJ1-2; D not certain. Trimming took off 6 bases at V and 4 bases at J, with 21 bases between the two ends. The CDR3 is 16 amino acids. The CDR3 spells CASRPNEGSVSYGYTF. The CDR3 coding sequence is TGTGCCAGCAGACCGAACGAGGGTTCCGTGAGCTATGGCTACACCTTC.

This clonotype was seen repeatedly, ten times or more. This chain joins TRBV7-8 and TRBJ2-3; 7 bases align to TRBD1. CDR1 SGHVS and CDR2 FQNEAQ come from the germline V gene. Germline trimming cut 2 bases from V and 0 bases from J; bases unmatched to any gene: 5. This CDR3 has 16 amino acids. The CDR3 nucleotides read TGTGCCAGCAGCTTACGGGACAGATCTAGCACAGATACGCAGTATTTT. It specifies CASSLRDRSSTDTQYF.

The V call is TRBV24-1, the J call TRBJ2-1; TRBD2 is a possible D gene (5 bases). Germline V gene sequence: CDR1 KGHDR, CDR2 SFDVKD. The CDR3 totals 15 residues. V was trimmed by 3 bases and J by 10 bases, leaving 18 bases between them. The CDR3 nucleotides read TGTGCCACCAGTGATGCCCAAACCAGTAGCGCGGAGCAGTTCTTC. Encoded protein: CATSDAQTSSAEQFF.

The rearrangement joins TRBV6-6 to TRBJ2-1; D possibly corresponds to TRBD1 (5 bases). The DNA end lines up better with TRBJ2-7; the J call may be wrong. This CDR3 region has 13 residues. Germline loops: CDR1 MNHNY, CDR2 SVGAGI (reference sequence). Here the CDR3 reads CASQGDVLPEQYF. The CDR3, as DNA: TGTGCCAGCCAGGGTGACGTTCTCCCCGAGCAGTACTTC.

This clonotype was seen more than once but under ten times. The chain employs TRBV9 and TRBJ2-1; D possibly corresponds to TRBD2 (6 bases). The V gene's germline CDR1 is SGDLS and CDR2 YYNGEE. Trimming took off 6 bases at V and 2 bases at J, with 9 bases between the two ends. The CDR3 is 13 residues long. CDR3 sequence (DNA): TGTGCCAGCACGGAGGGCCCCTACAATGAGCAGTTCTTC. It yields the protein CASTEGPYNEQFF.

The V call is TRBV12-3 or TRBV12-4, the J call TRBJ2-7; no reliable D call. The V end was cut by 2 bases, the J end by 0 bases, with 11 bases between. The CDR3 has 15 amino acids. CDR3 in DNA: TGTGCCAGCAGTTTATCAGCAGGAGTCTCCTACGAGCAGTACTTC. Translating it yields CASSLSAGVSYEQYF.

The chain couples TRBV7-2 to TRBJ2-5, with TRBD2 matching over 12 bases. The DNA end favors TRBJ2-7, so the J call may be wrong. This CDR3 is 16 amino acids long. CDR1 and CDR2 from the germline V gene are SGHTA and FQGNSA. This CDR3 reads CASSAWTSGKTNEQYF. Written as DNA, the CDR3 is TGTGCCAGCAGCGCCTGGACTAGCGGGAAAACCAACGAGCAGTACTTC.

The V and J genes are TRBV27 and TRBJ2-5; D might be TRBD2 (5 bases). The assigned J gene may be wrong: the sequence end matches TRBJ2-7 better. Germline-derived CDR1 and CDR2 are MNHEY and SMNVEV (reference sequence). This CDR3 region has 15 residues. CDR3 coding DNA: TGTGCCAGCAGTTCCCCCACTTCTAGCCGTGACGAGCAGTACTTC. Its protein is CASSSPTSSRDEQYF.

The CDR3, as DNA: TGCGCCAGCAGTGAGTCGACGGCCGGGACTAGCGGACGAGAGACCCAGTACTTC. It yields the protein CASSESTAGTSGRETQYF. The chain couples TRBV10-1 to TRBJ2-7; 11 bases align to TRBD2. The J call may not be correct, given that the DNA end is closer to TRBJ2-5. Germline values: CDR1 WNHNN, CDR2 SYGVQD (reference sequence). CDR3 size: 18 residues.

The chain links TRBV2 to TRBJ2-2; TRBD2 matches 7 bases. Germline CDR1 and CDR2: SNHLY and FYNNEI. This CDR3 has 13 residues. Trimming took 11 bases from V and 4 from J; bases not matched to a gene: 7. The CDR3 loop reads CACQLARTGELFF. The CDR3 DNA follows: TGTGCCTGCCAACTAGCGCGCACCGGGGAGCTGTTTTTT.

CDR3 DNA sequence: TGCGCCAGCAGCCCGCGTAGCAGGAGGGCCGGAGATACGCAGTATTTT. Amino acids: CASSPRSRRAGDTQYF. This chain joins TRBV5-1 and TRBJ2-3; TRBD2 is a possible D gene (6 bases). V was trimmed by 4 bases and J by 5 bases, leaving 20 bases between them. Germline CDR1 reads SGHRS; CDR2 reads YFSETQ. The CDR3 contains 16 residues.

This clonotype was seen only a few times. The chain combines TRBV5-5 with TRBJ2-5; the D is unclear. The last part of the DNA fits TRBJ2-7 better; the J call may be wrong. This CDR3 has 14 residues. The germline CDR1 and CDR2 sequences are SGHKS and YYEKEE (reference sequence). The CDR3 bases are TGTGCCAGCAGCTTGGCGAATGGCCCCTACGAGCAGTACTTC. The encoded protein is CASSLANGPYEQYF.

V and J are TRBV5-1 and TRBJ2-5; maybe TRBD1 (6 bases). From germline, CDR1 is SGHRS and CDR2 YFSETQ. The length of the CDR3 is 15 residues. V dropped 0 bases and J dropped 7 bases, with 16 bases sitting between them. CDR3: CASSLDGTPLGTQYF. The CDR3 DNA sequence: TGCGCCAGCAGCTTGGACGGGACACCTTTAGGGACCCAGTACTTC.

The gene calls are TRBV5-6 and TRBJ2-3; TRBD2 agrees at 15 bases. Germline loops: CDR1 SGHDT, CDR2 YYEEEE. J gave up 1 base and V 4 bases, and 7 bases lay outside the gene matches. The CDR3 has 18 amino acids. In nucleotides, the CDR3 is TGTGCCAGCAGCCTAAGGACTAGCGGGAGGGTCGGCACAGATACGCAGTATTTT. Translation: CASSLRTSGRVGTDTQYF.

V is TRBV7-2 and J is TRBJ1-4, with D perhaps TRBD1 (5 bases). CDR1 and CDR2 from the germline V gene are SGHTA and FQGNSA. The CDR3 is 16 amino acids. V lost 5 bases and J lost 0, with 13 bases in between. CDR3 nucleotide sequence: TGTGCCAGCAGCCCTGGACACGTTGCAACTAATGAAAAACTGTTTTTT. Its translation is CASSPGHVATNEKLFF.

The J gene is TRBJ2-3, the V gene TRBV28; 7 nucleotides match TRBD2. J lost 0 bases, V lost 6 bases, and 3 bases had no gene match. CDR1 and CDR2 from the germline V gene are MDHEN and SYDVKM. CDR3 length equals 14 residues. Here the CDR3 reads CASRTSESTDTQYF. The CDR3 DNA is TGTGCCAGCAGAACTAGCGAGAGCACAGATACGCAGTATTTT.

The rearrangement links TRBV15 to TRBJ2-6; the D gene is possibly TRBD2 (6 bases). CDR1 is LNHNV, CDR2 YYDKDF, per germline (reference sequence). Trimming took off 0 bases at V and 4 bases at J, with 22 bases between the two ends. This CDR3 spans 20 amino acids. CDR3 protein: CATSRDLTTGGVSGANVLTF. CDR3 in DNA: TGTGCCACCAGCAGAGATCTAACGACGGGCGGGGTTTCGGGGGCCAACGTCCTGACTTTC.

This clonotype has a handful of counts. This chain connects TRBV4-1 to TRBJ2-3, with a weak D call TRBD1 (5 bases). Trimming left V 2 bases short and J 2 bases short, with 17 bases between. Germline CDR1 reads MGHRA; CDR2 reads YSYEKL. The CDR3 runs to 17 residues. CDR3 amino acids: CASSQMTTGTYTDTQYF. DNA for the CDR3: TGCGCCAGCAGCCAAATGACCACAGGAACCTACACAGATACGCAGTATTTT.

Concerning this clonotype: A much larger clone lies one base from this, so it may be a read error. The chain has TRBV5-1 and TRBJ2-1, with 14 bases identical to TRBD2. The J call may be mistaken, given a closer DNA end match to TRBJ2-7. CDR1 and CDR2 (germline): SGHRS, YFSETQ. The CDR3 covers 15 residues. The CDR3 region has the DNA TGCGCCAGCAGCCAGGGGACTAGCGGGAGAAATGAGCAGTACTTC. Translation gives CASSQGTSGRNEQYF.

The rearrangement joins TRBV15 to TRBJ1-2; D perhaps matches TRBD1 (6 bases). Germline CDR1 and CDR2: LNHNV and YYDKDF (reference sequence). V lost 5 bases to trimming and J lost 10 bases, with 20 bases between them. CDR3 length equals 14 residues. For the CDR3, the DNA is TGTGCCACCAGCGTATCCAGGGGTTATACAGCCTACACCTTC. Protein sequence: CATSVSRGYTAYTF.

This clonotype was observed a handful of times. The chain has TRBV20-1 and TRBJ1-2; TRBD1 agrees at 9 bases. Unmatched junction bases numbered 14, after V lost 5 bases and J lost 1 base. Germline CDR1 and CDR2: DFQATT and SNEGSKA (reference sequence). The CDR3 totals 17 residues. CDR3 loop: CSALKTRDRALNYGYTF. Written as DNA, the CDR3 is TGCAGTGCTCTCAAAACCCGGGACAGGGCTCTTAACTATGGCTACACCTTC.

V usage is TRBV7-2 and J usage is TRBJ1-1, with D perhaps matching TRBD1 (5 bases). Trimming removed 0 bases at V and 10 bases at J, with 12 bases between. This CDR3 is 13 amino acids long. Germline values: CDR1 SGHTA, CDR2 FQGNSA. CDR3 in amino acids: CASSLAHRGGAFF. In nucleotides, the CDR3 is TGTGCCAGCAGCTTAGCGCATCGGGGGGGAGCTTTCTTT.

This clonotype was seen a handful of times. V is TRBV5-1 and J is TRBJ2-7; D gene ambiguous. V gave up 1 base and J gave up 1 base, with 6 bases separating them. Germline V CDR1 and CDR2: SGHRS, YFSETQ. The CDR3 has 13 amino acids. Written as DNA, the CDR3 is TGCGCCAGCAGCTTGCACATATCCTACGAGCAGTACTTC. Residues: CASSLHISYEQYF.

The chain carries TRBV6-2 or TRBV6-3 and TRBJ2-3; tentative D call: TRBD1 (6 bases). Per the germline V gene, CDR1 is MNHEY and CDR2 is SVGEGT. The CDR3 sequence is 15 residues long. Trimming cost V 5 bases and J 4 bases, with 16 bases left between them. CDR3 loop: CASSQPGTYPDTQYF. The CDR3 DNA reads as TGTGCCAGCAGTCAACCCGGGACATACCCAGATACGCAGTATTTT.